This section outlines one T cell receptor (beta chain) sequence together with its context. Its specificity is unknown. This sample stems from a study of T cell repertoires in cytomegalovirus infection. Study in general: Public TCR beta signatures were indicative of both CMV infection and a matching HLA type. Study-level points and caveats: People with CMV and the relevant HLA were identified by cumulative public TCR beta family frequency. HLA-C-restricted CMV-specific TCR beta clonotypes were dominant in the ex vivo response.

Germline V gene data show CDR1 as LGHNA and CDR2 as YNFKEQ. V gave up 1 base and J gave up 2 bases, with 5 bases separating them. This CDR3 comprises 13 residues. Via MiXCR, TCRdb re-called the reads, giving one row per CDR3 protein. The sample has fewer than 200,000 distinct CDR3 sequences; approximately 19% are singletons. What was sequenced was PBMCs. The sequence was collected from a human donor in good health (CMV status not recorded). Some clones in this sample may be carry-over from other donors' samples. This chain connects TRBV4-2 to TRBJ1-2, with no clear D. The CDR3 loop reads CASSQGGNYGYTF. The CDR3 bases are TGTGCCAGCAGCCAAGGGGGAAACTATGGCTACACCTTC.